The 10 T cell receptor beta chains reported below all come from one sample, sequenced in a study of identical twins. TCRdb recomputed calls from the 5' RACE reads with MiXCR, one row per CDR3 protein. The table lists about 570,000 distinct CDR3 sequences, 7.5% to 10% of them singletons. These data are also associated with another study on yellow fever vaccine responses in identical twins.

The sample taken for sequencing was PBMCs. These receptors came from a woman in her late teens or twenties in good health.

This clonotype was recorded a few times. The gene calls are TRBV7-2 and TRBJ1-5; D unclear. The CDR3 has 14 residues. From germline, CDR1 is SGHTA and CDR2 FQGNSA. V was cut by 5 bases and J by 0 bases, with 8 bases left in between. CDR3 coding DNA: TGTGCCAGCAGCCGGCGGCTTAGCAATCAGCCCCAGCATTTT. It yields the protein CASSRRLSNQPQHF.

The chain links TRBV4-2 to TRBJ2-3; 9 bases match TRBD2. There are 18 residues in the CDR3. Germline loops: CDR1 LGHNA, CDR2 YNFKEQ. V lost 2 bases, J lost 2 bases, and 11 bases stayed unmatched. The CDR3 loop is CASSQKAAGGPPTDTQYF. In DNA form, the CDR3 reads TGTGCCAGCAGCCAAAAAGCAGCGGGAGGCCCACCCACAGATACGCAGTATTTT.

The V call is TRBV6-1, the J call TRBJ1-5; 8 positions match TRBD1. Per the germline V gene, CDR1 is MNHNS and CDR2 is SASEGT. Germline trimming cut 8 bases from V and 2 bases from J; bases unmatched to any gene: 5. The CDR3 contains 14 residues. Here the CDR3 reads CASGLTGGNQPQHF. The CDR3 coding sequence is TGTGCCAGCGGGTTGACAGGGGGCAATCAGCCCCAGCATTTT.

The chain joins TRBV27 to TRBJ2-7; 7 bases map to TRBD1. This CDR3 contains 14 residues. V was pared by 7 bases and J by 2 bases, with 8 bases of the junction left unmatched. Per germline, CDR1 MNHEY and CDR2 SMNVEV (reference sequence). The CDR3 reads CASKEGTAAYEQYF. In DNA form, the CDR3 reads TGTGCCAGCAAGGAAGGGACAGCCGCCTACGAGCAGTACTTC.

This clonotype was picked up a small number of times. The chain couples TRBV5-1 to TRBJ2-5; D not resolved. CDR3 size: 13 residues. The V gene lost 4 bases and the J gene lost 5 bases, with 12 bases spanning the gap. Looked up from germline, CDR1 is SGHRS and CDR2 is YFSETQ. The DNA of the CDR3 is TGCGCCAGCAGCATCTCACTGGGGGAGACCCAGTACTTC. This codes for CASSISLGETQYF. Complete variable domain (other parts from reference TRBV5-1 and TRBJ2-5): KAGVTQTPRYLIKTRGQQVTLSCSPISGHRSVSWYQQTPGQGLQFLFEYFSETQRNKGNFPGRFSGRQFSNSRSEMNVSTLELGDSALYLCASSISLGETQYFGPGTRLLVL.

The chain links TRBV14 to TRBJ2-7, with 9 nucleotides matching TRBD1. The germline gives CDR1 SGHDN, CDR2 FVKESK. Losses at the gene ends were 3 bases for V and 3 bases for J; bases not matched to a gene: 6. CDR3 length equals 15 residues. The CDR3 DNA sequence: TGTGCCAGCAGCCACAAACAGGGGGCAATCTACGAGCAGTACTTC. This encodes CASSHKQGAIYEQYF.

This clonotype was detected ten times or more. The chain combines TRBV4-1 with TRBJ2-7, with 10 bases fitting TRBD2. Unmatched junction bases numbered 9, after V lost 0 bases and J lost 7 bases. Germline lookup yields CDR1 MGHRA and CDR2 YSYEKL. The CDR3 is made up of 16 amino acids. CDR3 region: CASSQDLALAGEEQYF. CDR3 nucleotides: TGCGCCAGCAGCCAAGATTTAGCCCTAGCGGGAGAGGAGCAGTACTTC.

The chain employs TRBV28 and TRBJ1-2; D not resolved. Germline V lookup: CDR1 MDHEN, CDR2 SYDVKM. The CDR3 is 12 residues long. V was cut by 5 bases and J by 4 bases, with 8 bases left in between. The CDR3 spells CASSGRSYGYTF. CDR3 sequence (DNA): TGTGCCAGCAGTGGCAGGTCCTATGGCTACACCTTC.

This clonotype was detected ten times or more. The CDR3 nucleotides are TGTGCCAGCAGTTCGTTAGGAGGGGCCAAAAACATTCAGTACTTC. Its protein product is CASSSLGGAKNIQYF. The chain couples TRBV28 to TRBJ2-4, with D tentatively TRBD2 (6 bases). Between the trimmed V and J ends, which lost 4 bases and 1 base, there was a span of 11 bases. The CDR3 covers 15 residues. CDR1 and CDR2 (germline): MDHEN, SYDVKM. The entire variable domain, with the rest obtained from reference TRBV28 and TRBJ2-4, is as follows: DVKVTQSSRYLVKRTGEKVFLECVQDMDHENMFWYRQDPGLGLRLIYFSYDVKMKEKGDIPEGYSVSREKKERFSLILESASTNQTSMYLCASSSLGGAKNIQYFGAGTRLSVL.

This clonotype was recorded many times. The chain has TRBV6-2 or TRBV6-3 and TRBJ2-1; D is unclear. V was pared by 0 bases and J by 7 bases, with 7 bases between. Germline V gene sequence: CDR1 MNHEY, CDR2 SVGEGT. There are 13 residues in the CDR3. The chain's CDR3 is CASSYSFENEQFF. In DNA, the CDR3 is TGTGCCAGCAGTTACTCCTTTGAGAATGAGCAGTTCTTC.